The 17 T cell receptor beta chains listed next were all sequenced from one sample in a study of cytomegalovirus exposure and HLA in healthy donors. Primers: 60 Vbeta forward and 13 Jbeta reverse. Measured with immunoSEQ multiplex PCR; TCRdb has only the in-frame clones, and not every one. The sample records approximately 110,000 clones, about 81% being singletons. Sequencing was carried out using PBMCs. These receptor sequences come from a woman between 25 and 40 years old in good health and CMV-seronegative.

V usage is TRBV28 and J usage is TRBJ1-5; perhaps TRBD1 as D (5 bases). Trimming left V 4 bases short and J 2 bases short, with 12 bases between. Per the germline V gene, CDR1 is MDHEN and CDR2 is SYDVKM. This CDR3 is 15 amino acids long. CDR3 residues: CASSSPGERNQPQHF. The CDR3 nucleotides are TGTGCCAGCAGTTCCCCGGGGGAGCGCAATCAGCCCCAGCATTTT. The full variable domain, rest sourced from reference TRBV28 and TRBJ1-5, is DVKVTQSSRYLVKRTGEKVFLECVQDMDHENMFWYRQDPGLGLRLIYFSYDVKMKEKGDIPEGYSVSREKKERFSLILESASTNQTSMYLCASSSPGERNQPQHFGDGTRLSIL.

The rearrangement links TRBV10-3 to TRBJ2-7; tentative D call: TRBD1 (6 bases). The CDR3 contains 14 residues. Per the germline V gene, CDR1 is ENHRY and CDR2 is SYGVKD. Trimming stripped 3 bases from V and 3 bases from J, with 12 bases between. CDR3 in amino acids: CAISEQGHNYEQYF. The DNA of the CDR3 is TGTGCCATCAGTGAACAGGGACACAACTACGAGCAGTACTTC.

CDR3 nucleotides: TGTGCCAGCAGCGCTTCGATGGGGGCTAGTGAAAAACTGTTTTTT. Translation gives CASSASMGASEKLFF. The rearrangement links TRBV11-3 to TRBJ1-4; perhaps TRBD1 as D (6 bases). The germline V gene encodes CDR1 SGHNT and CDR2 YENEEA. The V end was cut by 5 bases, the J end by 7 bases, with 17 bases between. CDR3 length equals 15 residues.

The V and J genes are TRBV6-5 and TRBJ1-2; weak D call: TRBD1 (5 bases). This CDR3 has 12 amino acids. The germline gives CDR1 MNHEY, CDR2 SVGAGI. V lost 3 bases and J 4 bases, leaving 6 bases between the germline ends. The CDR3 loop reads CASSYQGYGYTF. CDR3 nucleotides: TGTGCCAGCAGTTATCAGGGCTATGGCTACACCTTC.

The chain links TRBV6-5 to TRBJ1-2, with 8 bases lining up with TRBD1. V shed 2 bases and J 8 bases; nucleotides not matched to a gene: 13. Looked up from germline, CDR1 is MNHEY and CDR2 is SVGAGI. The CDR3 has 16 residues. CDR3 in amino acids: CASSYAGSNRGVGYTF. The CDR3 DNA reads TGTGCCAGCAGTTACGCCGGCTCAAACAGGGGGGTCGGCTACACCTTC.

The gene calls are TRBV2 and TRBJ2-5; 7 positions agree with TRBD2. The CDR3 is 14 residues long. The germline V gene encodes CDR1 SNHLY and CDR2 FYNNEI. J gave up 3 bases and V 4 bases, and 5 bases lay outside the gene matches. The CDR3 region is CASSGGGNKETQYF. The CDR3 DNA reads TGTGCCAGCAGTGGGGGGGGGAATAAAGAGACCCAGTACTTC.

The rearrangement links TRBV18 to TRBJ2-5; D is possibly TRBD2 (5 bases). V lost 2 bases and J lost 5, with 12 bases in between. Germline-derived CDR1 and CDR2 are KGHSH and LQKENI. This CDR3 comprises 14 residues. In nucleotides, the CDR3 is TGTGCCAGCTCACCAGCGAAGGGCGGGGAGACCCAGTACTTC. This gives the protein CASSPAKGGETQYF.

This clone turned up a few times. V and J are TRBV6-5 and TRBJ2-5; 10 nucleotides line up with TRBD1. Germline assignment: CDR1 MNHEY and CDR2 SVGAGI. V shed 6 bases and J 5 bases; nucleotides not matched to a gene: 9. This CDR3 is 15 amino acids long. For the CDR3, the DNA is TGTGCCAGCAGCAAAGGGACAGGGGTTCGGGAGACCCAGTACTTC. It codes for CASSKGTGVRETQYF.

The V and J genes are TRBV29-1 and TRBJ2-1, with TRBD2 as a possible D gene (6 bases). Germline CDR1 reads SQVTM; CDR2 reads ANQGSEA. This CDR3 has 11 amino acids. V lost 7 bases to trimming and J lost 6 bases, with 10 bases between them. As DNA, the CDR3 is TGCAGCGGTGGGACTCTCAATGAGCAGTTCTTC. Translated, it gives CSGGTLNEQFF.

The table lists this clone with a few counts. The chain carries TRBV7-8 and TRBJ1-5; no clear D. V lost 6 bases, J lost 5 bases, and 14 bases lay in between. This CDR3 spans 14 amino acids. CDR1 is SGHVS, CDR2 FQNEAQ, per germline. The CDR3 here is CASSFFQRDQPQHF. Written as DNA, the CDR3 is TGTGCCAGCAGTTTCTTTCAGAGGGATCAGCCCCAGCATTTT.

The chain uses TRBV11-2 and TRBJ2-5; possibly TRBD1 for D (6 bases). Trimming cost V 2 bases and J 4 bases, with 11 bases left between them. From germline, CDR1 is SGHAT and CDR2 FQNNGV. The length of the CDR3 is 14 residues. The CDR3 DNA is TGTGCCAGCAGCTTATTCAGGGGCGGAGAGACCCAGTACTTC. This sequence encodes CASSLFRGGETQYF.

V is TRBV6-1 and J is TRBJ1-6; D gene uncertain. CDR3 length: 14 residues. Trimming left V 1 base short and J 9 bases short, with 10 bases between. Per the germline V gene, CDR1 is MNHNS and CDR2 is SASEGT. Here the CDR3 DNA reads TGTGCCAGCAGTGAAGGACCGGAGGGTTCACCCCTCCACTTT. This encodes CASSEGPEGSPLHF.

The gene calls are TRBV2 and TRBJ2-7; TRBD2 is a possible D gene (6 bases). Trimming stripped 7 bases from V and 3 bases from J, with 13 bases between. The CDR3 sequence is 13 residues long. CDR1 is SNHLY, CDR2 FYNNEI, per germline. CDR3 in amino acids: CASIAGTGYEQYF. The CDR3 DNA reads TGTGCCAGCATTGCGGGGACTGGCTACGAGCAGTACTTC.

The CDR3 DNA reads as TGTGCCAGCACCAGTTTTTGGGGGCGCGCCGAGCAGTACTTC. Its translation is CASTSFWGRAEQYF. J is TRBJ2-7 and V is TRBV5-6; a possible D gene is TRBD1 (6 bases). Germline assignment: CDR1 SGHDT and CDR2 YYEEEE. CDR3 size: 14 residues. V was trimmed by 6 bases and J by 6 bases, leaving 19 bases between them.

V usage is TRBV6-1 and J usage is TRBJ2-7; D ambiguous. Germline V gene lookup returns CDR1 MNHNS and CDR2 SASEGT. The CDR3 is made up of 14 amino acids. The ends were cut back, 2 bases at V and 3 bases at J, with 11 bases in the middle. The CDR3 reads CASSEIDMGYEQYF. CDR3 DNA sequence: TGTGCCAGCAGTGAAATCGACATGGGCTACGAGCAGTACTTC.

The chain combines TRBV7-9 with TRBJ1-2, with D tentatively TRBD1 (5 bases). V was clipped by 2 bases and J by 4 bases, with 14 bases between them. There are 15 residues in the CDR3. Germline CDR1 reads SEHNR; CDR2 reads FQNEAQ (reference sequence). CDR3 nucleotide sequence: TGTGCCAGCAGCTTAACGGCGGGGCCCTCCTATGGCTACACCTTC. Residues: CASSLTAGPSYGYTF.

This clone was seen more than once but under ten times. This sequence joins TRBV29-1 and TRBJ2-1; 9 bases fit TRBD2. CDR1 and CDR2 from the germline V gene are SQVTM and ANQGSEA. The trim removed 3 bases at V and 12 bases at J, leaving 12 bases unmatched. The CDR3 runs to 14 residues. CDR3 amino acids: CSVDWGLAGIVQFF. The DNA for the CDR3 is TGCAGCGTTGATTGGGGCCTAGCGGGAATTGTGCAGTTCTTC.